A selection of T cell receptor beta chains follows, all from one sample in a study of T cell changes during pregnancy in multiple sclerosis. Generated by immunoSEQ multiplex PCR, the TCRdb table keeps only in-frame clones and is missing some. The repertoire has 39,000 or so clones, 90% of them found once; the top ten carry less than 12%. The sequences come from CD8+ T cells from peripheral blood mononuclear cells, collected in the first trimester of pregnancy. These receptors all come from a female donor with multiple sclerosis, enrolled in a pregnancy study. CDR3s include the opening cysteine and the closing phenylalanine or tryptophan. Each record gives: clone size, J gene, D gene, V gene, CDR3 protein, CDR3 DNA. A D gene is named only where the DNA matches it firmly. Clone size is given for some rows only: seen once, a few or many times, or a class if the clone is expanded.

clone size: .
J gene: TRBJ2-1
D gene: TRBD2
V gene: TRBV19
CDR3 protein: CASTPDRGELAGGLNEQFF
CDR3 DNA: TGTGCCAGTACCCCGGACAGGGGGGAACTAGCGGGAGGGCTCAATGAGCAGTTCTTC

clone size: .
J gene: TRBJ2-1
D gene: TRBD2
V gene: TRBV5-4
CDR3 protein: CASSLAAGVSYNEQFF
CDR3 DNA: TGTGCCAGCAGCTTGGCGGCGGGGGTGAGCTACAATGAGCAGTTCTTC

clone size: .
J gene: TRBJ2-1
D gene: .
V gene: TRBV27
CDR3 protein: CASSRGTTYNEQFF
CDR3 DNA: TGTGCCAGCAGTCGGGGGACCACCTACAATGAGCAGTTCTTC

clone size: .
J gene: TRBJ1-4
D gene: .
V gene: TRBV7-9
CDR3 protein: CASSHRDWPTSTNEKLFF
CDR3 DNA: TGTGCCAGCAGCCACCGGGACTGGCCCACTTCAACTAATGAAAAACTGTTTTTT

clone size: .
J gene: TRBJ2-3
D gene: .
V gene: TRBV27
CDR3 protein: CATKMGALWDTQYF
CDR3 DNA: TGTGCCACCAAGATGGGGGCTCTTTGGGATACGCAGTATTTT

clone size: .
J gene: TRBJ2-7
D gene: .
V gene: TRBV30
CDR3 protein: CAWSTDTDEQYF
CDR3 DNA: TGTGCCTGGAGTACCGACACCGACGAGCAGTACTTC

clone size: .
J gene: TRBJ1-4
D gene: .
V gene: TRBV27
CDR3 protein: CASSFFGASRDEKLFF
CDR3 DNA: TGTGCCAGCAGTTTTTTTGGGGCCTCCAGGGATGAAAAACTGTTTTTT

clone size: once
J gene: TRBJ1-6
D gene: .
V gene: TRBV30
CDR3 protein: CAWSVRGPHNSPLHF
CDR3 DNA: TGTGCCTGGAGTGTACGGGGTCCCCATAATTCACCCCTCCACTTT

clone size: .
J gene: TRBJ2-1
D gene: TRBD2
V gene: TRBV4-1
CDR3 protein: CASSQGFLRGDEQFF
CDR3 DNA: TGCGCCAGCAGCCAAGGCTTCCTCCGGGGGGATGAGCAGTTCTTC

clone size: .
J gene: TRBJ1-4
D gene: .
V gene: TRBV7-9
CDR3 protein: CASSSDRTNEKLFF
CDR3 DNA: TGTGCCAGCAGCTCTGACAGGACTAATGAAAAACTGTTTTTT

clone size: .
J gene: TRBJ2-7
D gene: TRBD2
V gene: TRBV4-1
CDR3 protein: CASSNIGTSGALSYEQYF
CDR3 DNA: TGCGCCAGCAGCAATATAGGGACTAGCGGGGCCCTCTCCTACGAGCAGTACTTC

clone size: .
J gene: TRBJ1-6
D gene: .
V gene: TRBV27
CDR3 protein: CASSLHIRGSPLHF
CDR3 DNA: TGTGCCAGCAGTTTGCATATCAGGGGTTCACCCCTCCACTTT

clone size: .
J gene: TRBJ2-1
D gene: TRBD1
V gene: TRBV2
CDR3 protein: CASSEVGGENNEQFF
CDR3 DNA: TGTGCCAGCAGTGAAGTAGGGGGCGAAAACAATGAGCAGTTCTTC

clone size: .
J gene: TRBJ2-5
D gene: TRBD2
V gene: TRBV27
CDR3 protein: CASSLSPGTSTETQYF
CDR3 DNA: TGTGCCAGCAGTTTATCTCCCGGGACTAGCACAGAGACCCAGTACTTC

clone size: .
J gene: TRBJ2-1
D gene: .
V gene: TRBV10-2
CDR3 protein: CASNYANNEQFF
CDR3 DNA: TGCGCCAGCAATTACGCGAACAATGAGCAGTTCTTC

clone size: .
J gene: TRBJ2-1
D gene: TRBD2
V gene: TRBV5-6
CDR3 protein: CASSAGTSGRDEQFF
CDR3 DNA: TGTGCCAGCAGCGCCGGGACTAGCGGAAGGGATGAGCAGTTCTTC

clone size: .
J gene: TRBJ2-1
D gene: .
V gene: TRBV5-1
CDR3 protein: CASSLEWSGTIF
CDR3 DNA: TGCGCCAGCAGCTTGGAATGGTCGGGAACGATCTTC

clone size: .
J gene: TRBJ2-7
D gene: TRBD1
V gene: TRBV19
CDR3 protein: CASSIGPLGTATYEQYF
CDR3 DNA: TGTGCCAGTAGTATAGGGCCCCTCGGGACAGCGACCTACGAGCAGTACTTC

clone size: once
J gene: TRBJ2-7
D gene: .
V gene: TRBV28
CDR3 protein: CASSLGRGGSYEQYF
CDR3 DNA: TGTGCCAGCAGTTTAGGGAGAGGGGGCTCCTACGAGCAGTACTTC

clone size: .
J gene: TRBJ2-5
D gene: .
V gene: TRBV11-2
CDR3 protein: CASSPVRRQETQYF
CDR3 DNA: TGTGCCAGCAGCCCGGTTCGCCGCCAAGAGACCCAGTACTTC

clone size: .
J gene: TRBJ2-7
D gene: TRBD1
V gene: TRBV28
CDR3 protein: CASSRDRYYEQYF
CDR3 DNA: TGTGCCAGCAGCCGGGACAGGTACTACGAGCAGTACTTC

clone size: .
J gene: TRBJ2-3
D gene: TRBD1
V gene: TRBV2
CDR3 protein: CAGTGESTDTQYF
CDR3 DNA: TGTGCCGGTACAGGGGAGTCGACAGATACGCAGTATTTT

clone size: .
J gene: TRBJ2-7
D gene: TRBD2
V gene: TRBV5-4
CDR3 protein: CASSLTSGGLYEQYF
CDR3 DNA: TGTGCCAGCAGCCTGACTAGCGGGGGGCTCTACGAGCAGTACTTC

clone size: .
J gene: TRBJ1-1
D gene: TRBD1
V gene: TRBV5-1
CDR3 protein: CASSLVLQGSSSNAEAFF
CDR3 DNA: TGCGCCAGCAGCTTGGTTTTACAGGGGTCGTCGAGTAACGCTGAAGCTTTCTTT

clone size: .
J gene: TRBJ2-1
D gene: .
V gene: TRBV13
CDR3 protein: CASSLEQAPEQFF
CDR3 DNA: TGTGCCAGCAGCTTAGAACAGGCACCCGAGCAGTTCTTC

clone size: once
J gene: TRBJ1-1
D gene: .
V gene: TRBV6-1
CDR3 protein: CASSYRDVTEAFF
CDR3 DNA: TGTGCCAGCAGTTATCGGGATGTTACTGAAGCTTTCTTT

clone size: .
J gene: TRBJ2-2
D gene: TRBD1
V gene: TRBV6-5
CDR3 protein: CASSLQGADTGELFF
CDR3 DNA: TGTGCCAGCAGCTTACAGGGGGCCGACACCGGGGAGCTGTTTTTT

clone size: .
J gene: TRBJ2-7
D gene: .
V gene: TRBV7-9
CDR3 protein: CASSLARGNEQYF
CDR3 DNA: TGTGCCAGCAGCTTAGCGAGGGGGAACGAGCAGTACTTC

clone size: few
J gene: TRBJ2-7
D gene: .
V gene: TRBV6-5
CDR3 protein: CASSYSQDSSQQYF
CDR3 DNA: TGTGCCAGCAGTTACTCTCAGGACAGTTCCCAGCAGTACTTC

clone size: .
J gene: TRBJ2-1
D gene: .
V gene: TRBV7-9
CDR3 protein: CASSLATATPLEQFF
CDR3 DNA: TGTGCCAGCAGCTTAGCAACAGCCACCCCCCTTGAGCAGTTCTTC

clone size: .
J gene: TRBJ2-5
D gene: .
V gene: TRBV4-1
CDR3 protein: CASSQAPRGQETQYF
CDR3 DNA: TGCGCCAGCAGCCAAGCCCCCCGCGGCCAAGAGACCCAGTACTTC

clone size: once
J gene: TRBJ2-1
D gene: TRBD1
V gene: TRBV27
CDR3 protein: CASRYRGPDNEQFF
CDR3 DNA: TGTGCCAGCAGATACAGGGGCCCAGACAATGAGCAGTTCTTC

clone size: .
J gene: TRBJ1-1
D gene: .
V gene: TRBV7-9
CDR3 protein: CASREGMAEAFF
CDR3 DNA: TGTGCCAGCAGGGAGGGGATGGCTGAAGCTTTCTTT

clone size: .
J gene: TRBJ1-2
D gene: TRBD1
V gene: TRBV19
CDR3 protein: CASSLTGGYYGYTF
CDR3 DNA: TGTGCCAGTAGTCTTACAGGGGGCTACTATGGCTACACCTTC

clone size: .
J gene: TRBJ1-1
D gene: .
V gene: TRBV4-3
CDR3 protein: CASSLTENTEAFF
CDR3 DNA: TGCGCCAGCAGCCTGACAGAGAACACTGAAGCTTTCTTT

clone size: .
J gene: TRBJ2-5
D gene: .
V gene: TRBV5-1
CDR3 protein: CASSAEETQYF
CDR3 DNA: TGCGCCAGCAGCGCAGAAGAGACCCAGTACTTC

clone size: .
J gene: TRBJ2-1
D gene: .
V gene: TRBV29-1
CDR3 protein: CSVEPLGGDSYNEQFF
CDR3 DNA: TGCAGCGTTGAGCCGCTCGGAGGGGACTCCTACAATGAGCAGTTCTTC

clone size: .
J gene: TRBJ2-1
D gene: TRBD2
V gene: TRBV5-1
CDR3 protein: CASSSKGLAGDHEQFF
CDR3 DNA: TGCGCCAGCAGCTCGAAGGGACTAGCGGGAGATCATGAGCAGTTCTTC

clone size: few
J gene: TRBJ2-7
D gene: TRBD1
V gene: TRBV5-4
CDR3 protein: CASSVWDSSYEQYF
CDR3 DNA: TGTGCCAGCAGCGTATGGGACAGCTCCTACGAGCAGTACTTC

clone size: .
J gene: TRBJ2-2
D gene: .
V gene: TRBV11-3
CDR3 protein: CASSATGFGNTGELFF
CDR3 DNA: TGTGCCAGCAGCGCAACAGGGTTCGGGAACACCGGGGAGCTGTTTTTT

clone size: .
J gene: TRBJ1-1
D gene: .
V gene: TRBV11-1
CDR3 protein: CASNRAGTLFF
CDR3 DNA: TGTGCCAGCAATCGAGCAGGGACTCTTTTCTTT

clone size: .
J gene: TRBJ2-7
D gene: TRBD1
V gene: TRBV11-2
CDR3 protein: CASSPQDRPYEQYF
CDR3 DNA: TGTGCCAGCAGCCCACAGGACAGGCCCTACGAGCAGTACTTC

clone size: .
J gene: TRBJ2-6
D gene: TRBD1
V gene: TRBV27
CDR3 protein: CASSLLWTGRSGANVLTF
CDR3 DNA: TGTGCCAGCAGTTTATTATGGACAGGGAGGTCGGGGGCCAACGTCCTGACTTTC

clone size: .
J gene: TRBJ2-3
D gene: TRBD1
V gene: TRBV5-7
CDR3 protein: CASSLRRGGQGKDTQYF
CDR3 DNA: TGTGCCAGCAGCCTTAGGAGGGGAGGACAGGGAAAAGATACGCAGTATTTT

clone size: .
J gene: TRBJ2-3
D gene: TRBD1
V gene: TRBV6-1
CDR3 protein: CASSESGQGATDTQYF
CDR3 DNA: TGTGCCAGCAGTGAATCAGGACAGGGGGCGACAGATACGCAGTATTTT

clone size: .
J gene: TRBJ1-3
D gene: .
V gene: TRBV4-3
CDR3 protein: CASSQDNAEGSGNTIYF
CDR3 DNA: TGCGCCAGCAGCCAAGACAATGCCGAGGGCTCTGGAAACACCATATATTTT

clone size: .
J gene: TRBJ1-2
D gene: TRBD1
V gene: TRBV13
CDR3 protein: CASSPAGTGYVGGYTF
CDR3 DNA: TGTGCCAGCAGCCCCGCCGGGACAGGGTACGTCGGTGGCTACACCTTC

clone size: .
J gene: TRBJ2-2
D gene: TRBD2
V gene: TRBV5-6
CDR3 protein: CASSLVLAGGPGGELFF
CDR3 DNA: TGTGCCAGCAGCTTAGTCCTAGCGGGAGGGCCTGGCGGGGAGCTGTTTTTT

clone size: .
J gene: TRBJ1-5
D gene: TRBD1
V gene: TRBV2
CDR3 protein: CASRGQTISNQPQHF
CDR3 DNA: TGTGCCAGCAGGGGACAGACGATAAGCAATCAGCCCCAGCATTTT

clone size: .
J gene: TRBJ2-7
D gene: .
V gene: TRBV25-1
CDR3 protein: CASSGSTGSSYEQYF
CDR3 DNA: TGTGCCAGCAGTGGGAGCACAGGGAGCTCCTACGAGCAGTACTTC

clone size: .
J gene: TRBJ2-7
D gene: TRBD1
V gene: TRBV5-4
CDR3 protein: CASAYGPGGIEQYF
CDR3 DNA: TGTGCCAGCGCTTATGGGCCAGGGGGCATCGAGCAGTACTTC

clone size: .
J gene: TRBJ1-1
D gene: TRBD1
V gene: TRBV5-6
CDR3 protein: CASSLTGGTEAFF
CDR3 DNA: TGTGCCAGCAGCTTAACAGGGGGCACTGAAGCTTTCTTT

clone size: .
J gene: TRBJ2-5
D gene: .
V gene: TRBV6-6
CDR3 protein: CASRFSRETQYF
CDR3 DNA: TGTGCCAGCAGATTCTCACGGGAGACCCAGTACTTC

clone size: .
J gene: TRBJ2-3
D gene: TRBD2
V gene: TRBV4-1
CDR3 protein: CASSGLAGEDPDTQYF
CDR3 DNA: TGCGCCAGCAGCGGACTAGCGGGAGAGGACCCAGATACGCAGTATTTT

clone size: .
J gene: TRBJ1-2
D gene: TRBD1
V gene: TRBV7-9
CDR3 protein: CASSSFRDREGNNYGYTF
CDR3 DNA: TGTGCCAGCAGCTCGTTCCGGGACAGGGAAGGGAATAACTATGGCTACACCTTC

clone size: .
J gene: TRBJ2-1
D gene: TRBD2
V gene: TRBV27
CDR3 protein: CASGTSDSYNEQFF
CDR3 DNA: TGTGCCAGCGGAACTAGCGACTCCTACAATGAGCAGTTCTTC

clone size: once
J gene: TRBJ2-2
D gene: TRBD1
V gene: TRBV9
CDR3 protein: CASSVHRGAGTGELFF
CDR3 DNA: TGTGCCAGCAGCGTACACAGGGGCGCAGGCACCGGGGAGCTGTTTTTT

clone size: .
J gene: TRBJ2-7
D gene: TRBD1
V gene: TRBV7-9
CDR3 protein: CASSTPWTGTEQYF
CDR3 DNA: TGTGCCAGCAGCACACCCTGGACAGGGACCGAGCAGTACTTC

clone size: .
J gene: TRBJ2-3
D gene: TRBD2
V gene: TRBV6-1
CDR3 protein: CASSERRGATDTQYF
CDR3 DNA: TGTGCCAGCAGTGAACGGCGGGGGGCCACAGATACGCAGTATTTT

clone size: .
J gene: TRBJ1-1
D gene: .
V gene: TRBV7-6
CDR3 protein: CASSLFGQGQKAFF
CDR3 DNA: TGTGCCAGCAGCTTATTTGGGCAGGGGCAAAAAGCTTTCTTT